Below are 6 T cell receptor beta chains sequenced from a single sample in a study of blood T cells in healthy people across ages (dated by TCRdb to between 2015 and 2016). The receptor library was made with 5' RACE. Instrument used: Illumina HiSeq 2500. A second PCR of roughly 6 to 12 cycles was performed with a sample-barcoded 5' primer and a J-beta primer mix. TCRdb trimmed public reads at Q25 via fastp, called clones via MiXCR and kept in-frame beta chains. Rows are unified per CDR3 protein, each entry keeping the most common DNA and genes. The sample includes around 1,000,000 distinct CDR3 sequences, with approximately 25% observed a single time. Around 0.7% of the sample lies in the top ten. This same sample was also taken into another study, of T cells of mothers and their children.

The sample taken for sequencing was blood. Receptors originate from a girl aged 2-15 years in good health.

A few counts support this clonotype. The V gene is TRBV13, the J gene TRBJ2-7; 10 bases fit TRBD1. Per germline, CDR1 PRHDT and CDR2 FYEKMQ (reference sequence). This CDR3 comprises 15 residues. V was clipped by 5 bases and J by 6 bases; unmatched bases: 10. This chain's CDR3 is CASSHLGQGKGEQYF. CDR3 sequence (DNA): TGTGCCAGCAGCCACCTGGGACAGGGGAAGGGCGAGCAGTACTTC.

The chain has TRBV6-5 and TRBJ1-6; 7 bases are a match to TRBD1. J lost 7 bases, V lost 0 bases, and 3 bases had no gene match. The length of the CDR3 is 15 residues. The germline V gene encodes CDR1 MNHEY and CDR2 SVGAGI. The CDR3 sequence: CASSYSSGGNSPLHF. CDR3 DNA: TGTGCCAGCAGTTACTCCTCAGGGGGGAATTCACCCCTCCACTTT.

The CDR3 DNA is TGTGCCAGCAGCCCGCCCAAACGTAAGGCCACAGATACGCAGTATTTT. Translated: CASSPPKRKATDTQYF. The genes are TRBV5-8 and TRBJ2-3; D gene unclear. The CDR3 totals 16 residues. The ends were cut back, 4 bases at V and 2 bases at J, with 17 bases in the middle. Germline CDR1 and CDR2: SGHTS and YDEGEE.

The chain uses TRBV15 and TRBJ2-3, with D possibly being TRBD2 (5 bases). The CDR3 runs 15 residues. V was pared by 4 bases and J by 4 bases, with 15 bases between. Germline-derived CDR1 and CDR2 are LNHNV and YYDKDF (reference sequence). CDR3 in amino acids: CATSTRSGGPDTQYF. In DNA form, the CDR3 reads TGTGCCACCAGCACTAGAAGTGGAGGCCCAGATACGCAGTATTTT.

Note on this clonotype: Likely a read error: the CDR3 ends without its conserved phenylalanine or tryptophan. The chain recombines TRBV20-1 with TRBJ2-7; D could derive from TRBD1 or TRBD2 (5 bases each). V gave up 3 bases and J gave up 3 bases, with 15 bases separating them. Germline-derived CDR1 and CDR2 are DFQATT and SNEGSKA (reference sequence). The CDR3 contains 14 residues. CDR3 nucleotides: TGCAGTGCTAGTGTTCTGGGGGTTAACTACGAGCAGTACCTC. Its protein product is CSASVLGVNYEQYL.

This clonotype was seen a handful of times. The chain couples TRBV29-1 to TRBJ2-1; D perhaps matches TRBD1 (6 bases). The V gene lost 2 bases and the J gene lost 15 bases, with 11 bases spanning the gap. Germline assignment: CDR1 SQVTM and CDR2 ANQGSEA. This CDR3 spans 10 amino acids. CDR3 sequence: CSVELGDMFF. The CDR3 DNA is TGCAGCGTTGAACTAGGGGACATGTTCTTC.